Listed below are T cell receptor beta chains from one sample, sequenced in a study of beta chain features in type 1 diabetes. Some clones are missing from TCRdb's copy, which holds only in-frame ones; the method was immunoSEQ multiplex PCR. This table holds about 250,000 clones, about a tenth found once. The sequencing sample was made of naive CD4+ T cells from blood. All receptors derive from a man between 25 and 39 years old with type 1 diabetes. Each CDR3 is given with its conserved first and last residue. A D gene is named only where the DNA matches it firmly. Size values are once, few and many counts, or a class for expanded clones, and some rows have none.

few	TRBV5-6	TRBJ2-7	14	.	CASSQRSNSYEQYF	TGTGCCAGCAGCCAAAGGAGCAACTCCTACGAGCAGTACTTC
few	TRBV7-2	TRBJ2-7	15	TRBD2	CASSLATSDSYEQYF	TGTGCCAGCAGCTTAGCGACTAGCGACTCCTACGAGCAGTACTTC
.	TRBV9	TRBJ1-2	17	TRBD1	CASSAYRGQPLGYGYTF	TGTGCCAGCAGCGCATACAGGGGGCAACCCCTGGGCTATGGCTACACCTTC
.	TRBV18	TRBJ1-1	14	.	CASSLSTGNTEAFF	TGTGCCAGCTCCCTCTCGACAGGGAACACTGAAGCTTTCTTT
.	TRBV7-2	TRBJ1-2	15	TRBD1	CASSLAWDRSFGYTF	TGTGCCAGCAGCTTAGCTTGGGACAGGAGTTTTGGCTACACCTTC
few	TRBV15	TRBJ2-2	15	TRBD1	CATSGTGGSSGELFF	TGTGCCACCAGCGGGACAGGGGGCAGTAGCGGGGAGCTGTTTTTT
.	TRBV30	TRBJ1-3	14	TRBD1	CAWRGTGIGNTIYF	TGTGCCTGGAGAGGGACAGGAATTGGAAACACCATATATTTT
.	TRBV9	TRBJ2-2	15	.	CASSVDPLAGGELFF	TGTGCCAGCAGCGTAGACCCACTTGCTGGCGGGGAGCTGTTTTTT
few	TRBV4-2	TRBJ2-3	14	.	CASSPGLPGDTQYF	TGTGCCAGCAGCCCGGGACTGCCTGGAGATACGCAGTATTTT
few	TRBV29-1	TRBJ2-3	14	.	CSVIDNRGADTQYF	TGCAGCGTTATAGACAACCGCGGGGCAGATACGCAGTATTTT
.	TRBV5-1	TRBJ1-2	14	.	CASSLSSGANGYTF	TGCGCCAGCAGCTTGTCATCAGGGGCTAACGGCTACACCTTC
few	TRBV4-2	TRBJ2-4	14	TRBD1	CASSQERQGRIQYF	TGTGCCAGCAGCCAGGAGAGACAGGGGCGGATTCAGTACTTC
few	TRBV7-2	TRBJ1-5	13	.	CASSFDKNQPQHF	TGTGCCAGCAGTTTTGACAAAAATCAGCCCCAGCATTTT
few	TRBV29-1	TRBJ1-5	12	.	CSVRDTGGPQHF	TGCAGCGTGAGGGACACCGGAGGGCCCCAGCATTTT
.	TRBV2	TRBJ2-2	13	.	CASSGGGTGELFF	TGTGCCAGCAGTGGTGGGGGGACCGGGGAGCTGTTTTTT
.	TRBV29-1	TRBJ2-5	11	TRBD1	CSGTGRQTQYF	TGCAGCGGGACAGGGAGACAGACCCAGTACTTC
few	TRBV29-1	TRBJ2-1	16	TRBD2	CSVAFPGTRVYNEQFF	TGCAGCGTTGCCTTCCCCGGGACTAGAGTCTACAATGAGCAGTTCTTC
few	TRBV15	TRBJ2-1	16	TRBD1	CATSIRTGGAYNEQFF	TGTGCCACCAGCATAAGAACAGGGGGCGCATACAATGAGCAGTTCTTC
.	TRBV4-1	TRBJ2-5	15	.	CASSQDGQFQETQYF	TGCGCCAGCAGCCAAGATGGACAGTTCCAAGAGACCCAGTACTTC
.	TRBV18	TRBJ2-1	18	.	CASSPYQPGGLTYNEQFF	TGTGCCAGCTCACCCTATCAACCGGGGGGCCTCACCTACAATGAGCAGTTCTTC
.	TRBV4-2	TRBJ2-3	15	TRBD2	CASSPGGSGEDTQYF	TGTGCCAGCAGCCCGGGGGGGTCCGGTGAAGATACGCAGTATTTT
.	TRBV9	TRBJ2-3	14	TRBD2	CASSQGLDRDTQYF	TGTGCCAGCAGCCAAGGACTAGATCGAGATACGCAGTATTTT
few	TRBV4-2	TRBJ1-1	14	.	CASSQDSGNTEAFF	TGTGCCAGCAGCCAAGACTCAGGTAACACTGAAGCTTTCTTT
.	TRBV6-6	TRBJ1-6	12	.	CASSLGVSPLHF	TGTGCCAGCAGCCTTGGAGTTTCACCCCTCCACTTT
few	TRBV18	TRBJ1-1	14	.	CASSPSDSYTEAFF	TGTGCCAGCTCACCGTCGGACTCATACACTGAAGCTTTCTTT
.	TRBV6-6	TRBJ1-1	13	TRBD1	CASSQGVSTEAFF	TGTGCCAGCAGTCAGGGGGTTTCCACTGAAGCTTTCTTT
few	TRBV4-1	TRBJ1-5	15	.	CASSQVGGNNQPQHF	TGCGCCAGCAGCCAAGTCGGGGGTAACAATCAGCCCCAGCATTTT
few	TRBV7-9	TRBJ2-7	14	.	CASSLDQGTYEQYF	TGTGCCAGCAGCTTAGACCAGGGTACCTACGAGCAGTACTTC
.	TRBV7-2	TRBJ1-4	14	.	CASSLGRLDEKLFF	TGTGCCAGCAGCTTGGGGAGGTTGGATGAAAAACTGTTTTTT
few	TRBV4-3	TRBJ2-1	13	.	CASSQDDSSGQFF	TGCGCCAGCAGCCAAGATGACAGTAGTGGGCAGTTCTTC
.	TRBV4-2	TRBJ2-2	14	.	CASSQVGNPGELFF	TGTGCCAGCAGCCAAGTCGGGAACCCCGGGGAGCTGTTTTTT
few	TRBV29-1	TRBJ1-5	13	.	CSVAGRINQPQHF	TGCAGCGTTGCAGGGAGGATCAATCAGCCCCAGCATTTT
.	TRBV9	TRBJ2-1	14	.	CASSESRQNNEQFF	TGTGCCAGCAGCGAGAGTAGACAGAACAATGAGCAGTTCTTC
.	TRBV15	TRBJ2-1	16	TRBD1	CATSTSLGGPRNEQFF	TGTGCCACCAGCACATCTTTAGGGGGCCCAAGGAATGAGCAGTTCTTC
.	TRBV6-5	TRBJ1-1	13	.	CASSYTRGLAAFF	TGTGCCAGCAGTTATACAAGGGGGTTGGCAGCTTTCTTT
.	TRBV30	TRBJ2-4	12	.	CAWTHVRNIQYF	TGTGCCTGGACGCATGTGAGGAACATTCAGTACTTC
few	TRBV7-9	TRBJ2-6	13	.	CASRGIGANVLTF	TGTGCCAGCCGCGGGATTGGGGCCAACGTCCTGACTTTC
.	TRBV28	TRBJ1-4	13	.	CASSFQWNEKLFF	TGTGCCAGCAGTTTTCAGTGGAATGAAAAACTGTTTTTT
few	TRBV29-1	TRBJ2-2	17	TRBD1	CSVGITPGQHSHGELFF	TGCAGCGTTGGGATAACACCGGGACAGCACTCTCACGGGGAGCTGTTTTTT
few	TRBV4-1	TRBJ1-2	15	TRBD1	CASSRGQATNYGYTF	TGCGCCAGCAGCCGAGGACAGGCCACTAACTATGGCTACACCTTC
few	TRBV9	TRBJ2-7	14	TRBD1	CASSARDRGPEQYF	TGTGCCAGCAGCGCCCGGGACAGGGGGCCCGAGCAGTACTTC
few	TRBV25-1	TRBJ2-5	14	.	CASSELTDQETQYF	TGTGCCAGCAGTGAACTGACTGACCAAGAGACCCAGTACTTC
few	TRBV15	TRBJ2-5	13	TRBD1	CATSRDSQETQYF	TGTGCCACCAGTCGGGACAGCCAAGAGACCCAGTACTTC
few	TRBV5-4	TRBJ2-3	16	.	CASSPGRDSSTDTQYF	TGTGCCAGCAGCCCGGGCCGGGACTCAAGCACAGATACGCAGTATTTT
.	TRBV6-1	TRBJ2-3	13	.	CASGASSTDTQYF	TGTGCCAGCGGGGCCTCGAGCACAGATACGCAGTATTTT
few	TRBV18	TRBJ1-1	13	.	CASRDGENTEAFF	TGTGCCAGCCGAGACGGGGAGAACACTGAAGCTTTCTTT
.	TRBV2	TRBJ2-5	11	.	CASRQEETQYF	TGTGCCAGCAGACAGGAAGAGACCCAGTACTTC
.	TRBV19	TRBJ1-5	15	TRBD1	CASKMGQGFGQPQHF	TGTGCCAGTAAAATGGGACAGGGGTTTGGCCAGCCCCAGCATTTT
.	TRBV19	TRBJ1-2	14	TRBD1	CASNVGGAYYGYTF	TGTGCCAGCAATGTAGGGGGCGCGTACTATGGCTACACCTTC
.	TRBV5-1	TRBJ1-1	14	.	CASRGTGGNTEAFF	TGCGCCAGCAGGGGTACGGGGGGAAACACTGAAGCTTTCTTT
few	TRBV7-8	TRBJ2-2	14	TRBD1	CASSRQGRTGELFF	TGTGCCAGCAGCAGACAGGGGAGAACCGGGGAGCTGTTTTTT
few	TRBV5-1	TRBJ2-1	17	.	CASSTTAGANSYNEQFF	TGCGCCAGCAGCACCACGGCGGGGGCCAACTCCTACAATGAGCAGTTCTTC
few	TRBV7-3	TRBJ2-1	18	TRBD2	CASSLRGGSGDYYNEQFF	TGTGCCAGCAGCTTAAGGGGTGGAAGCGGGGACTACTACAATGAGCAGTTCTTC